These 8 T cell receptor beta chains were all obtained from the same sample, sequenced in a study of regulatory T cells in long-lasting Graves disease. Time point given: persistent/refractory GD, antithyroid drugs over 5 years with positive TRAb. PBMCs provided the RNA from which the TCR library was made. Arm-PCR of CDR3 regions and iRepertoire HTBI primers were the basis on which TCR beta libraries were built. TCRdb reprocessed the multiplex PCR reads with MiXCR, giving one entry per CDR3 protein. The table includes fewer than 400,000 distinct CDR3 sequences, around a fifth detected once. Sequencing was performed on peripheral blood mononuclear cells (PBMCs), taken when the disease was refractory, from a patient treated with antithyroid drugs. The receptors originated from a female donor with Graves disease.

In its sample, this clonotype was seen many times. The chain couples TRBV27 to TRBJ1-1, with 7 bases lining up with TRBD1. There are 14 residues in the CDR3. The V gene's germline CDR1 is MNHEY and CDR2 SMNVEV (reference sequence). V trimming: 4 bases; J trimming: 6 bases; junction bases outside the gene matches: 8. Here the CDR3 reads CASSSDRDLAEAFF. DNA for the CDR3: TGTGCCAGCAGTTCTGACAGGGACCTAGCTGAAGCTTTCTTT.

The chain combines TRBV7-2 with TRBJ2-7, with 8 bases identical to TRBD2. Per germline, CDR1 SGHTA and CDR2 FQGNSA. V lost 3 bases to trimming and J lost 7 bases; unmatched junction nucleotides: 11. This CDR3 contains 15 residues. The CDR3 protein is CASSFGPSGRGEQYF. The CDR3 nucleotides read TGTGCCAGCAGCTTCGGCCCCAGCGGGAGAGGGGAGCAGTACTTC.

In this sample, this clonotype turned up many times. The rearrangement links TRBV11-3 to TRBJ1-1; no definite D call. This CDR3 is built from 15 residues. Germline values: CDR1 SGHNT, CDR2 YENEEA. Trimming removed 8 bases from V and 0 bases from J, with 16 bases in between. The CDR3: CASGRRNAMNTEAFF. CDR3 coding DNA: TGTGCCAGCGGGAGGAGGAATGCTATGAACACTGAAGCTTTCTTT. The variable domain in full, with the rest retrieved from reference TRBV11-3 and TRBJ1-1, is EAGVVQSPRYKIIEKKQPVAFWCNPISGHNTLYWYLQNLGQGPELLIRYENEEAVDDSQLPKDRFSAERLKGVDSTLKIQPAELGDSAVYLCASGRRNAMNTEAFFGQGTRLTVV.

This clonotype was detected only once. As DNA, the CDR3 is TGCGCCAGCAGTGGCCCAAGGTACGAGCAGTACTTC. Protein: CASSGPRYEQYF. V usage is TRBV10-1 and J usage is TRBJ2-7; no clear D. Germline assignment: CDR1 WNHNN and CDR2 SYGVQD (reference sequence). V lost 4 bases and J 4 bases, leaving 8 bases between the germline ends. The CDR3 contains 12 residues.

This clonotype appeared a few times. The chain couples TRBV29-1 to TRBJ2-7; unclear D gene. Germline loops: CDR1 SQVTM, CDR2 ANQGSEA. V lost 7 bases, J lost 1 base, and 11 bases lay in between. This CDR3 has 12 amino acids. CDR3 bases: TGCAGCGGAGGAAAAAGATCCTACGAGCAGTACTTC. Encoded protein: CSGGKRSYEQYF.

The rearrangement joins TRBV29-1 to TRBJ1-1, with TRBD1 as a possible D gene (5 bases). V lost 7 bases and J lost 3, with 12 bases in between. Germline-derived CDR1 and CDR2 are SQVTM and ANQGSEA. The CDR3 runs 12 residues. This CDR3 reads CSASRAYTEAFF. As DNA, the CDR3 is TGCAGCGCATCCAGGGCTTACACTGAAGCTTTCTTT. The full variable domain, completed using reference TRBV29-1 and TRBJ1-1, is SAVISQKPSRDICQRGTSLTIQCQVDSQVTMMFWYRQQPGQSLTLIATANQGSEATYESGFVIDKFPISRPNLTFSTLTVSNMSPEDSSIYLCSASRAYTEAFFGQGTRLTVV.

This clonotype was observed at least ten times. The chain has TRBV28 and TRBJ1-6; D might be TRBD1 (6 bases). V lost 3 bases, J lost 7 bases, and 13 bases lay in between. The germline gives CDR1 MDHEN, CDR2 SYDVKM. This CDR3 is built from 15 residues. The CDR3 protein is CASSLTGAFNSPLHF. The CDR3 DNA follows: TGTGCCAGCAGTTTGACGGGGGCTTTCAATTCACCCCTCCACTTT. Filled out from reference TRBV28 and TRBJ1-6, the complete variable domain reads DVKVTQSSRYLVKRTGEKVFLECVQDMDHENMFWYRQDPGLGLRLIYFSYDVKMKEKGDIPEGYSVSREKKERFSLILESASTNQTSMYLCASSLTGAFNSPLHFGNGTRLTVT.

This clonotype was counted between two and nine times. V gene TRBV29-1 combines with J gene TRBJ1-1, with a tentative D call TRBD1 (6 bases). The germline V and J ends were trimmed by 4 bases and 3 bases, with 15 bases remaining between them. CDR1 is SQVTM, CDR2 ANQGSEA, per germline. The CDR3 loop spans 14 amino acids. The CDR3 nucleotides are TGCAGCGTTGCCCGGGGGGCAGGTTACACTGAAGCTTTCTTT. Its translation is CSVARGAGYTEAFF.